This TCR beta chain was sequenced for a study of vaccination and CD4 T cells after COVID-19. An Oncomine TCR Beta short-read assay was used to sequence the DNA from cultured CD4+ T cells. A single record per CDR3 protein comes from TCRdb applying MiXCR to the PCR reads. The sample has 13,000 to 15,000 distinct CDR3 sequences, approximately 73% seen once. The treatment denotes: approximately 11-day PBMC culture with coronavirus spike peptide pools or control peptides (ViraFEST assay). Worth noting for this clonotype: What it binds is not known.

The source of this sequence is a human donor who had recovered from COVID-19. The sample was CD4+ T cells from blood, cultured in vitro.

In DNA form, the CDR3 reads TGTGCCAGCAGCTGGGGACTCCCCAACACCGGGGAGCTGTTTTTT. It yields the protein CASSWGLPNTGELFF. The chain has TRBV7-2 and TRBJ2-2; possibly TRBD2 for D (6 bases). Germline assignment: CDR1 SGHTA and CDR2 FQGNSA. The V and J ends lost 4 bases and 2 bases respectively, with 11 bases between them. CDR3 size: 15 residues.